This TCR beta chain was recorded in a study of blood T cell repertoires in COVID-19. Across the whole study: Spain, Italy and the United States supplied samples that represented acute and convalescent COVID-19.

Libraries were prepared by immunoSEQ multiplex PCR; TCRdb keeps only in-frame clonotypes and omits some of them. In the table there are over 150,000 clones, over 80% of which are singletons. Germline CDR1 and CDR2: KGHDR and SFDVKD. The CDR3 runs to 15 residues. The germline V and J ends were trimmed by 4 bases and 1 base, with 11 bases remaining between them. The sequence came from an elderly woman with active or convalescent COVID-19. J is TRBJ2-3 and V is TRBV24-1, with D tentatively TRBD1 (6 bases). Source material: peripheral blood. CDR3 sequence reads: CATSDDRQGTDTQYF. CDR3 DNA sequence: TGTGCCACCAGTGACGATAGACAGGGCACAGATACGCAGTATTTT.